This TCR beta chain was identified during a study of patients and donors after allogeneic stem cell transplantation. One entry per CDR3 protein, called by TCRdb with MiXCR from the RT-PCR reads. The table lists about a million distinct CDR3 sequences, roughly 17% of them singletons. This clonotype was seen at least ten times. CDR3 length equals 18 residues. Germline V gene data show CDR1 as SGHAT and CDR2 as FQDESV (reference sequence). V trimming: 3 bases; J trimming: 1 base; junction bases outside the gene matches: 13. This chain joins TRBV11-1 and TRBJ2-3; 7 bases agree with TRBD2. What was sequenced was blood, either unsorted or a sorted T cell fraction (not recorded which). This TCR derives from a human donor who was either an allogeneic HSCT recipient or a stem cell or donor lymphocyte infusion donor (not recorded which). It is not recorded whose cells these are; they may come from a transplant donor. The CDR3, as DNA: TGTGCCAGCAGCTTCCGAGGAGCCAGCGCGGGGGGCACAGATACGCAGTATTTT. Its translation: CASSFRGASAGGTDTQYF. The full variable domain, completed using reference TRBV11-1 and TRBJ2-3, is EAEVAQSPRYKITEKSQAVAFWCDPISGHATLYWYRQILGQGPELLVQFQDESVVDDSQLPKDRFSAERLKGVDSTLKIQPAELGDSAMYLCASSFRGASAGGTDTQYFGPGTRLTVL.